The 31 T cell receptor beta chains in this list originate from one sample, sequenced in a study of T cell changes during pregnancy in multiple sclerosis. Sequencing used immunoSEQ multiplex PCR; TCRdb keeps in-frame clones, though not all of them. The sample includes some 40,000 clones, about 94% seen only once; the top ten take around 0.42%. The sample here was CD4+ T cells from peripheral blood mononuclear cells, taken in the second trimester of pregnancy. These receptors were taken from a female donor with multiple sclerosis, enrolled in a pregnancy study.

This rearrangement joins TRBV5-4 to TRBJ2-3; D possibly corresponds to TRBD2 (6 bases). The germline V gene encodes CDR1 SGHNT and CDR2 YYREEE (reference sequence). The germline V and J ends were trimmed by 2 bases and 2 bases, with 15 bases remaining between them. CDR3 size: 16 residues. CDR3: CASSFSHRRATDTQYF. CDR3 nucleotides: TGTGCCAGCAGCTTTAGTCACAGGAGGGCCACAGATACGCAGTATTTT.

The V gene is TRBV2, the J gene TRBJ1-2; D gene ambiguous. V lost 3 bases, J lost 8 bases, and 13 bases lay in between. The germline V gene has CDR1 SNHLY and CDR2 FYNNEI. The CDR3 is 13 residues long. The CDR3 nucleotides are TGTGCCAGCAGTGATTATGAGGGTCGGGGCTACACCTTC. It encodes CASSDYEGRGYTF. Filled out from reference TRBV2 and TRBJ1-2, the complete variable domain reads EPEVTQTPSHQVTQMGQEVILRCVPISNHLYFYWYRQILGQKVEFLVSFYNNEISEKSEIFDDQFSVERPDGSNFTLKIRSTKLEDSAMYFCASSDYEGRGYTFGSGTRLTVV.

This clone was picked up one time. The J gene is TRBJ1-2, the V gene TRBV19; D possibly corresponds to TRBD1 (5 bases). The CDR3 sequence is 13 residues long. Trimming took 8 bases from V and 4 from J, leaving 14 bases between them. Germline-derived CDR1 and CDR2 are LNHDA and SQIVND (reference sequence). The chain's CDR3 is CASEVRGTYGYTF. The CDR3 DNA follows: TGTGCCAGTGAAGTAAGGGGAACCTATGGCTACACCTTC.

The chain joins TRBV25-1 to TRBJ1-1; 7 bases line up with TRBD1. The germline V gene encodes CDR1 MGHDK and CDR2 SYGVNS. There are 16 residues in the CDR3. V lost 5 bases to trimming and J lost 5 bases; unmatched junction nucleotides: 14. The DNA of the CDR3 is TGTGCCAGCAGTCCCACAGGGGCCTCCCTTCTGACTGAAGCTTTCTTT. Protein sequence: CASSPTGASLLTEAFF.

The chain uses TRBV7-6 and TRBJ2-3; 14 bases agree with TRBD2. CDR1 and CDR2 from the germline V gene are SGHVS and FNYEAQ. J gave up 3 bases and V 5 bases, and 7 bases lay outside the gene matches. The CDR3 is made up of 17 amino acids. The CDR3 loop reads CASSARTSGGRTDTQYF. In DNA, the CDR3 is TGTGCCAGCAGCGCTCGGACTAGCGGGGGGCGAACAGATACGCAGTATTTT.

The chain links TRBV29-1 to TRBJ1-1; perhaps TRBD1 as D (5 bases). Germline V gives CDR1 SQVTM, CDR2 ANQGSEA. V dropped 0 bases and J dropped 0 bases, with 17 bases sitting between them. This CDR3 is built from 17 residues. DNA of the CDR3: TGCAGCGTTGAAGATCGGTGGGGGGGGGTTATGAACACTGAAGCTTTCTTT. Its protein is CSVEDRWGGVMNTEAFF.

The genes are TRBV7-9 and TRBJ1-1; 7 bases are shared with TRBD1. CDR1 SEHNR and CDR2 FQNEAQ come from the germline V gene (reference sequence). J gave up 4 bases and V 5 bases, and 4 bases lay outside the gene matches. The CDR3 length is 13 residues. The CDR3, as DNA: TGTGCCAGCAGCCCGACAGGGTTCACTGAAGCTTTCTTT. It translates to CASSPTGFTEAFF.

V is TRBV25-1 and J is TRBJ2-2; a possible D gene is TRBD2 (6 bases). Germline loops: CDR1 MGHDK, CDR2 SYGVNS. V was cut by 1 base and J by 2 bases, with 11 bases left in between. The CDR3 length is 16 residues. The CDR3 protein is CASSELEGLNTGELFF. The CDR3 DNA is TGTGCCAGCAGTGAATTGGAGGGACTTAACACCGGGGAGCTGTTTTTT.

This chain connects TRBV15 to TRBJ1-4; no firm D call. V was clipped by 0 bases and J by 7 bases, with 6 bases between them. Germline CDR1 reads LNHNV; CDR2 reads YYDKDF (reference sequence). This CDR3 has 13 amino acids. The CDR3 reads CATSRDPGEKLFF. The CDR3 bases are TGTGCCACCAGCAGAGATCCCGGTGAAAAACTGTTTTTT.

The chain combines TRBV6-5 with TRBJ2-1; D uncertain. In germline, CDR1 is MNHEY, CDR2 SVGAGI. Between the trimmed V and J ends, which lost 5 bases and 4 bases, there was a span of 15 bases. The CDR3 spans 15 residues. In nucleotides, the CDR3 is TGTGCCAGCAGTCGCTCGGTGTCTCTTTACAATGAGCAGTTCTTC. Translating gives CASSRSVSLYNEQFF.

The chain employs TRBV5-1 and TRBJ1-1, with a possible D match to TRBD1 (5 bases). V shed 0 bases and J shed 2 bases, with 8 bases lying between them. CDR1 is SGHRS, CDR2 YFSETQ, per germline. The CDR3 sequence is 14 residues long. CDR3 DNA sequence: TGCGCCAGCAGCTTGGGTGGGGCTAACACTGAAGCTTTCTTT. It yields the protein CASSLGGANTEAFF.

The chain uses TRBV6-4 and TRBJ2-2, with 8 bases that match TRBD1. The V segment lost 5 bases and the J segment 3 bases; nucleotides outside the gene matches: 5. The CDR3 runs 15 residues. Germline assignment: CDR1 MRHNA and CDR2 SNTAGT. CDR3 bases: TGTGCCAGCAGTCGACAGGGGATTGACACCGGGGAGCTGTTTTTT. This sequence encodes CASSRQGIDTGELFF.

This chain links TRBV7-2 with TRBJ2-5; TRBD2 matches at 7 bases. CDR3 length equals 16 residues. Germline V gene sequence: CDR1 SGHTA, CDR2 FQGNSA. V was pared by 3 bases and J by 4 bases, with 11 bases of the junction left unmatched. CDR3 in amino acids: CASSFPGSSGGETQYF. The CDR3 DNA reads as TGTGCCAGCAGCTTCCCGGGAAGTTCGGGGGGAGAGACCCAGTACTTC.

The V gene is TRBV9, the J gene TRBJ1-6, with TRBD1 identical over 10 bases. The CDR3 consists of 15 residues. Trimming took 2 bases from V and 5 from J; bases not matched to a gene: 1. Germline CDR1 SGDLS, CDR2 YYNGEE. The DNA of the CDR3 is TGTGCCAGCAGCGTGGGACAGGGGAATAATTCACCCCTCCACTTT. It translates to CASSVGQGNNSPLHF.

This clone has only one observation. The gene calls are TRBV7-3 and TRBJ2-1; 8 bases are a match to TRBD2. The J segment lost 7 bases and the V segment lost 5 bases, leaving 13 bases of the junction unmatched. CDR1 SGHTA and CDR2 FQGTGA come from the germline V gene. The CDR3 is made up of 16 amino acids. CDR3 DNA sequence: TGTGCCAGCAGCCCCTGGCGGAGCGGGAGAACTAATGAGCAGTTCTTC. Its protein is CASSPWRSGRTNEQFF.

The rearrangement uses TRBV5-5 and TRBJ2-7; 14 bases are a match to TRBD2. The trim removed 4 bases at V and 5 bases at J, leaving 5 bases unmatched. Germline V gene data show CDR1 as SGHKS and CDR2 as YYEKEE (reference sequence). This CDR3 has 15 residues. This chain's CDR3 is CASSLGLAGVNEQYF. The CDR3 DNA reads TGTGCCAGCAGCCTGGGACTAGCGGGAGTAAACGAGCAGTACTTC.

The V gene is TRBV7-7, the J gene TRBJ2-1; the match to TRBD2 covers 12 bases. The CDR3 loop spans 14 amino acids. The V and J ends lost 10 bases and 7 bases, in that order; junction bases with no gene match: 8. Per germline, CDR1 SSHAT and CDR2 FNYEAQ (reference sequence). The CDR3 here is CATATSGGTNEQFF. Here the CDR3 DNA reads TGTGCCACCGCTACTAGCGGGGGGACTAATGAGCAGTTCTTC.

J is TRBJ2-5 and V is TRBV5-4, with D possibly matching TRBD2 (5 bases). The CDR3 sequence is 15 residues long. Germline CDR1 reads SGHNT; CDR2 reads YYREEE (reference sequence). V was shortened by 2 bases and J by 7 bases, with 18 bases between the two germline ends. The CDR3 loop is CASSLSGGFEGTQYF. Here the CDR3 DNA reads TGTGCCAGCAGCTTAAGTGGCGGGTTCGAGGGGACCCAGTACTTC.

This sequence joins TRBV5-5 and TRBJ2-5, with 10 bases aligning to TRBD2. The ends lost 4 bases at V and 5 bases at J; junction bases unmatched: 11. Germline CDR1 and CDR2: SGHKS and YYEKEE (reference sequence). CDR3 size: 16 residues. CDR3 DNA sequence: TGTGCCAGCAGCCTCGGGGTAGCGGGAGGCGGGGAGACCCAGTACTTC. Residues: CASSLGVAGGGETQYF.

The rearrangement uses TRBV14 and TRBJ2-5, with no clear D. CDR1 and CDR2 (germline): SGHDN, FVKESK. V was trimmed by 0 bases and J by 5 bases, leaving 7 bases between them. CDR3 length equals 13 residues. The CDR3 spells CASSQDLRETQYF. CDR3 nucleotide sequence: TGTGCCAGCAGCCAAGATCTTCGGGAGACCCAGTACTTC.

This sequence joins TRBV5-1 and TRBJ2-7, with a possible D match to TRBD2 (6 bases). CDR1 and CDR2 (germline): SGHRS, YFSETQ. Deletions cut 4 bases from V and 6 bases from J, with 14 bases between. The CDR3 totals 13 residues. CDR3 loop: CASSPAAGTEQYF. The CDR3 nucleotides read TGCGCCAGCAGCCCCGCCGCGGGGACCGAGCAGTACTTC.

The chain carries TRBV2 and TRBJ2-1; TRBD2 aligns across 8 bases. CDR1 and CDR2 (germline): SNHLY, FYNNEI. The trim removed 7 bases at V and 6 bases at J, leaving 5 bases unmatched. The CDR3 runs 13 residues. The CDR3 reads CASTRGGLNEQFF. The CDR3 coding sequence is TGTGCCAGCACCCGGGGGGGCCTCAATGAGCAGTTCTTC.

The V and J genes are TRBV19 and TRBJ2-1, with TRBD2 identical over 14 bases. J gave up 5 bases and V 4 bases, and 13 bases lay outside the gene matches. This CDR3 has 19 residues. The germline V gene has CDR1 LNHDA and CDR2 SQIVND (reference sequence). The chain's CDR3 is CASSRLAGGPGSYNNEQFF. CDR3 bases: TGTGCCAGTAGTAGACTAGCGGGAGGGCCGGGTTCCTACAACAATGAGCAGTTCTTC.

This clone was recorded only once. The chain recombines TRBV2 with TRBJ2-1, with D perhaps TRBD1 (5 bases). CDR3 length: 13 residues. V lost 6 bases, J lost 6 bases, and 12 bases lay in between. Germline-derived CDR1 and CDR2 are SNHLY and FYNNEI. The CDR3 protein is CASRDTSRNEQFF. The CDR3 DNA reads TGTGCCAGCAGGGACACCTCGCGCAATGAGCAGTTCTTC.

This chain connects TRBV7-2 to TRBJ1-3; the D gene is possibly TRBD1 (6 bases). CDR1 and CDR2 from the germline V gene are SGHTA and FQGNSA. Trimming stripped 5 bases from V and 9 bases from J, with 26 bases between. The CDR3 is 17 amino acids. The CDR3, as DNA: TGTGCCAGCAGCGGAGGCCGTCGGACAGCCAACGTGGGCACCATATATTTT. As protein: CASSGGRRTANVGTIYF. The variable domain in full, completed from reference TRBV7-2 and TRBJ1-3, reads GAGVSQSPSNKVTEKGKDVELRCDPISGHTALYWYRQSLGQGLEFLIYFQGNSAPDKSGLPSDRFSAERTGGSVSTLTIQRTQQEDSAVYLCASSGGRRTANVGTIYFGEGSWLTVV.

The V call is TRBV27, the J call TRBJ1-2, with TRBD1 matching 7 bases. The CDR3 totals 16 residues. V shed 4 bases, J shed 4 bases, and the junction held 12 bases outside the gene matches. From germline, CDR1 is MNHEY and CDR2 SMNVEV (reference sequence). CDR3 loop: CASSSLLSRGSYGYTF. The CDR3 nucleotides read TGTGCCAGCAGTTCCTTATTATCCAGGGGGAGCTATGGCTACACCTTC.

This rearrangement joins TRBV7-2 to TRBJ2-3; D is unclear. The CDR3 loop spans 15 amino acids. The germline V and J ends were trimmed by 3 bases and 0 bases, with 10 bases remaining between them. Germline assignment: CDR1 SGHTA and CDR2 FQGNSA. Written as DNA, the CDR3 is TGTGCCAGCAGCTTCGTGAAAACAAGCACAGATACGCAGTATTTT. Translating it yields CASSFVKTSTDTQYF.

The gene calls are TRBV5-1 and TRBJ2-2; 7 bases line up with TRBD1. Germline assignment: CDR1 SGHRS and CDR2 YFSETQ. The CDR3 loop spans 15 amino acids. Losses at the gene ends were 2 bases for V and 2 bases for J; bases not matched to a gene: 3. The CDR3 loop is CASSFGTANTGELFF. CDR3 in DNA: TGCGCCAGCAGCTTTGGGACAGCTAACACCGGGGAGCTGTTTTTT.

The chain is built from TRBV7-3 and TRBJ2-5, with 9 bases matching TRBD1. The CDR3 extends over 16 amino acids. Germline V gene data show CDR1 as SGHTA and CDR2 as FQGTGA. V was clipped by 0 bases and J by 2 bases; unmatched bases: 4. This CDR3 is CASSLTGTGKQETQYF. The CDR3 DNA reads TGTGCCAGCAGCTTAACAGGGACAGGGAAACAAGAGACCCAGTACTTC. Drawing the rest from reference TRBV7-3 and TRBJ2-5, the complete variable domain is GAGVSQTPSNKVTEKGKYVELRCDPISGHTALYWYRQSLGQGPEFLIYFQGTGAADDSGLPNDRFFAVRPEGSVSTLKIQRTERGDSAVYLCASSLTGTGKQETQYFGPGTRLLVL.

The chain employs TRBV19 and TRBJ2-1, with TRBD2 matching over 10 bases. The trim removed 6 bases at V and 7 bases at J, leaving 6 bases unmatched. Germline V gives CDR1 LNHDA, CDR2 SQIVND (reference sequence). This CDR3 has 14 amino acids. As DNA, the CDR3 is TGTGCCAGTAGAGAGCGGGGGGGCCTAAATGAGCAGTTCTTC. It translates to CASRERGGLNEQFF. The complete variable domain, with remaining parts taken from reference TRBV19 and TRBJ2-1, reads DGGITQSPKYLFRKEGQNVTLSCEQNLNHDAMYWYRQDPGQGLRLIYYSQIVNDFQKGDIAEGYSVSREKKESFPLTVTSAQKNPTAFYLCASRERGGLNEQFFGPGTRLTVL.

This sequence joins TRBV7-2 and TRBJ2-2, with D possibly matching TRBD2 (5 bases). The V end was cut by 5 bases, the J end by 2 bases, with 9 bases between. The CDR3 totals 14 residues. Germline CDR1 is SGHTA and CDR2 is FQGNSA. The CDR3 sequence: CASSLGLNTGELFF. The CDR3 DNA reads TGTGCCAGCAGCCTCGGACTCAACACCGGGGAGCTGTTTTTT.